This T cell receptor (beta chain) was documented in a study of PD-1 blockade in mismatch repair-deficient tumors. All patients were mismatch repair deficient, assessed by either PCR or immunohistochemistry. Assay: immunoSEQ multiplex PCR; the TCRdb copy retains only in-frame clones and omits some. Among tens of thousands of clones listed, 65% to 85% were seen once. The CDR3 sequence is 11 residues long. V dropped 7 bases and J dropped 6 bases, with 9 bases sitting between them. The germline V gene has CDR1 LNHDA and CDR2 SQIVND (reference sequence). The receptor was derived from an adult with mismatch repair-deficient cancer. This rearrangement joins TRBV19 to TRBJ1-2; tentatively, D is TRBD1 (5 bases). Sequenced material: peripheral blood, taken 12 weeks after starting pembrolizumab. CDR3 loop: CASTGGHGYTF. The DNA for the CDR3 is TGTGCCAGTACGGGGGGACATGGCTACACCTTC.